The present T cell receptor (beta chain) was sequenced within a study of blood T cell repertoires in COVID-19. This table comes from immunoSEQ multiplex PCR, and its TCRdb copy is limited to in-frame clones, with some not included. The data show some 140,000 clones, 75% to 90% seen once. This TCR came from a human donor in a cohort sampled during active COVID-19. The sequencing sample was made of peripheral blood.

DNA of the CDR3: TGTGCCAGCAGCGCCAGGGGGCACGCGAACACTGAAGCTTTCTTT. This codes for CASSARGHANTEAFF. J is TRBJ1-1 and V is TRBV7-2, with 8 positions matching TRBD1. V shed 5 bases, J shed 1 base, and the junction held 6 bases outside the gene matches. The CDR3 is 15 residues long. In germline, CDR1 is SGHTA, CDR2 FQGNSA.